The next 8 T cell receptor beta chains were all read from a single sample in a study of regulatory and conventional T cells in RAG deficiency. TCRdb keeps only in-frame clones here, not all; method: immunoSEQ multiplex PCR. The table shows fewer than 35,000 clones, with approximately 90% occurring only once. These data also featured in a second study, about regulatory T cells. That source notes: The PCR used 52 TRBV and 13 TRBJ primers.

Sequencing was done on a sample of CD8+ T cells sorted from blood. The receptors shown here come from a human donor in good health.

The gene calls are TRBV27 and TRBJ2-7; perhaps TRBD2 as D (7 bases). The V gene's germline CDR1 is MNHEY and CDR2 SMNVEV (reference sequence). The germline V and J ends were trimmed by 8 bases and 2 bases, with 13 bases remaining between them. The CDR3 has 13 residues. The CDR3 region is CASGRDTTYEQYF. The CDR3 coding sequence is TGTGCCAGCGGGAGGGACACAACCTACGAGCAGTACTTC.

The J gene is TRBJ2-3, the V gene TRBV4-1; 12 nucleotides line up with TRBD2. The CDR3 covers 15 residues. CDR1 is MGHRA, CDR2 YSYEKL, per germline. The trim removed 1 base at V and 6 bases at J, leaving 2 bases unmatched. In nucleotides, the CDR3 is TGCGCCAGCAGCCAAGGACTAGCGGGAGCGGATACGCAGTATTTT. Protein sequence: CASSQGLAGADTQYF.

The rearrangement joins TRBV9 to TRBJ1-5; tentatively, D is TRBD1 (5 bases). CDR1 and CDR2 from the germline V gene are SGDLS and YYNGEE. CDR3 length equals 13 residues. Trimming shortened V by 3 bases and J by 5 bases, and 9 bases separated the two germline ends. The CDR3 here is CASSARDHQPQHF. In DNA form, the CDR3 reads TGTGCCAGCAGCGCCCGGGACCATCAGCCCCAGCATTTT.

This chain links TRBV28 with TRBJ2-1; 7 bases fit TRBD2. CDR3 length equals 13 residues. Per germline, CDR1 MDHEN and CDR2 SYDVKM. Losses at the gene ends were 7 bases for V and 8 bases for J; bases not matched to a gene: 8. The CDR3 reads CASMPSGQHEQFF. Here the CDR3 DNA reads TGTGCCAGCATGCCTAGCGGTCAACATGAGCAGTTCTTC.

The chain uses TRBV7-9 and TRBJ2-5, with D tentatively TRBD2 (6 bases). Trimming pared 1 base from V and 4 bases from J, leaving 13 bases between. In germline, CDR1 is SEHNR, CDR2 FQNEAQ (reference sequence). The CDR3 has 15 amino acids. In nucleotides, the CDR3 is TGTGCCAGCAGCTTAGTGGTGGGAGGTCCAGAGACCCAGTACTTC. Its protein is CASSLVVGGPETQYF.

CDR3 coding DNA: TGTGCCAGCAGTGAAATGGACGGCGAGTTCTTC. Amino acids: CASSEMDGEFF. This chain joins TRBV6-1 and TRBJ2-1, with unresolved D. The germline CDR1 and CDR2 sequences are MNHNS and SASEGT. The CDR3 consists of 11 residues. Trimming took off 2 bases at V and 14 bases at J, with 10 bases between the two ends.

The rearrangement links TRBV9 to TRBJ2-3, with TRBD1 matching over 8 bases. Looked up from germline, CDR1 is SGDLS and CDR2 is YYNGEE. The V segment lost 5 bases and the J segment 2 bases; nucleotides outside the gene matches: 13. This CDR3 region has 17 residues. The CDR3 region is CASSPQGDRSNTDTQYF. Here the CDR3 DNA reads TGTGCCAGCAGTCCCCAAGGGGACAGGTCCAACACAGATACGCAGTATTTT. Variable domain in full (rest from reference TRBV9 and TRBJ2-3): DSGVTQTPKHLITATGQRVTLRCSPRSGDLSVYWYQQSLDQGLQFLIQYYNGEERAKGNILERFSAQQFPDLHSELNLSSLELGDSALYFCASSPQGDRSNTDTQYFGPGTRLTVL.

The count of this clone is one. The chain recombines TRBV4-2 with TRBJ2-3; D remains ambiguous. This CDR3 is 15 amino acids long. V gave up 0 bases and J gave up 0 bases, with 7 bases separating them. Germline V gene sequence: CDR1 LGHNA, CDR2 YNFKEQ. The CDR3, as DNA: TGTGCCAGCAGCCAAGATACCCAGAGCACAGATACGCAGTATTTT. Amino acid sequence: CASSQDTQSTDTQYF.